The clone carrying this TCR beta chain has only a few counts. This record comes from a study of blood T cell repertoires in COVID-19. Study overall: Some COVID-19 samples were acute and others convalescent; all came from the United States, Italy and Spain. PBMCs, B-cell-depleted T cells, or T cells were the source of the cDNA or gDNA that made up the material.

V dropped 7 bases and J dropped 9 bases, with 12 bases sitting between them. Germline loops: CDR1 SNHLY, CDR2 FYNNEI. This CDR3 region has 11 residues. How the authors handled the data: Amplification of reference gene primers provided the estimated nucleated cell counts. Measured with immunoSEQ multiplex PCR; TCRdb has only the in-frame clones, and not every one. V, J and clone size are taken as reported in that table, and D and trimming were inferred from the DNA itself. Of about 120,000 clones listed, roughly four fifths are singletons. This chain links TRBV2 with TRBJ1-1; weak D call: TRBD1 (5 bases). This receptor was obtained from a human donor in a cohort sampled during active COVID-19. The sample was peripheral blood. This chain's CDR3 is CASTDRFKAFF. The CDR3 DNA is TGTGCCAGCACCGACAGATTCAAAGCTTTCTTT.